This T cell receptor (beta chain) was recovered during a study of blood T cell repertoires in COVID-19. Turning to the study itself: The cDNA or gDNA used as material had been derived from T cells, B-cell-depleted T cells, or PBMCs.

Trimming removed 9 bases from V and 6 bases from J, with 13 bases in between. The CDR3 sequence is 12 residues long. Germline CDR1 is SGHNT and CDR2 is YYREEE (reference sequence). The study recruited people aged about 18 to 95 years across 24 US areas. Authors' methods: Estimated nucleated cell counts came from reference gene primer amplification. Generated by immunoSEQ multiplex PCR, the TCRdb table keeps only in-frame clones and is missing some. V, J and clone size are those of that table, while D and trimming were read from the DNA. The sample carries about 270,000 clones, about 91% recorded once. This clone was recorded only once.

This chain uses TRBV5-4 with TRBJ2-1; maybe TRBD2 (6 bases). The TCR originated in a woman in her 40s with acute COVID-19. The sequenced material came from PBMCs or T cells enriched from blood (not recorded which). The CDR3 DNA reads as TGTGCCATTCCCTATAGCGGCAATGAGCAGTTCTTC. Translating gives CAIPYSGNEQFF. Full variable domain (rest looked up from reference TRBV5-4 and TRBJ2-1): ETGVTQSPTHLIKTRGQQVTLRCSSQSGHNTVSWYQQALGQGPQFIFQYYREEENGRGNFPPRFSGLQFPNYSSELNVNALELDDSALYLCAIPYSGNEQFFGPGTRLTVL.